The 5 T cell receptor beta chains below were found in one sample sequenced in a study of shared clonotypes between healthy human individuals. The repertoire was sequenced with immunoSEQ multiplex PCR; TCRdb's copy has only in-frame clones and lacks some. Altogether around 550,000 clones are present, less than 96% being singletons, with the ten largest covering 0.06%. Material: naive CD4+ T cells sorted from blood. Subset here: CD45RA+ positively selected. The origin of the receptors is a woman in her 30s in good health.

The chain uses TRBV5-4 and TRBJ2-1; 10 bases line up with TRBD2. The CDR3 sequence is 15 residues long. Losses at the gene ends were 3 bases for V and 7 bases for J; bases not matched to a gene: 7. The germline gives CDR1 SGHNT, CDR2 YYREEE (reference sequence). The chain's CDR3 is CASSYLAGVMNEQFF. CDR3 nucleotides: TGTGCCAGCAGCTATCTAGCGGGAGTGATGAATGAGCAGTTCTTC.

The V call is TRBV30, the J call TRBJ2-2; TRBD1 agrees at 8 bases. CDR1 and CDR2 from the germline V gene are GTSNPN and SVGIG (reference sequence). Trimming took 8 bases from V and 6 from J; bases not matched to a gene: 5. The CDR3 has 12 amino acids. The CDR3 DNA follows: TGTGCCGGCAGGGGGCTAGCCGGGGAGCTGTTTTTT. This translates into CAGRGLAGELFF.

The CDR3 loop is CASTWTSGLYNEQFF. The CDR3 coding sequence is TGCGCCAGCACCTGGACTAGCGGCCTATACAATGAGCAGTTCTTC. This chain uses TRBV5-1 with TRBJ2-1, with 10 bases identical to TRBD2. In germline, CDR1 is SGHRS, CDR2 YFSETQ. V gave up 6 bases and J gave up 4 bases; unmatched junction bases: 7. CDR3 length equals 15 residues. The variable domain in full, with the rest retrieved from reference TRBV5-1 and TRBJ2-1, is KAGVTQTPRYLIKTRGQQVTLSCSPISGHRSVSWYQQTPGQGLQFLFEYFSETQRNKGNFPGRFSGRQFSNSRSEMNVSTLELGDSALYLCASTWTSGLYNEQFFGPGTRLTVL.

This chain joins TRBV19 and TRBJ1-5; D may be TRBD1 (6 bases). This CDR3 is built from 17 residues. V was shortened by 5 bases and J by 0 bases, with 17 bases between the two germline ends. Germline lookup yields CDR1 LNHDA and CDR2 SQIVND (reference sequence). CDR3 DNA sequence: TGTGCCAGTAGTCTGGACAGTTTCCAAGATAGCAATCAGCCCCAGCATTTT. Translation: CASSLDSFQDSNQPQHF.

V and J are TRBV28 and TRBJ1-5; possibly TRBD1 for D (5 bases). Germline V gene lookup returns CDR1 MDHEN and CDR2 SYDVKM. The CDR3 consists of 14 residues. The ends were cut back, 7 bases at V and 6 bases at J, with 16 bases in the middle. The CDR3 loop is CASTQGPGPQPQHF. CDR3 nucleotides: TGTGCCAGCACCCAAGGCCCAGGGCCTCAGCCCCAGCATTTT.